Listed below are T cell receptor beta chains from one sample, sequenced in a study of regulatory T cells in long-lasting Graves disease. In TCRdb, the multiplex PCR reads were re-called with MiXCR into one record per CDR3 protein. Among roughly 400,000 distinct CDR3 sequences listed, roughly 15% were seen once. These data were also filed under a second study, of T cells in Graves' hyperthyroidism and ophthalmopathy.

The source was peripheral blood mononuclear cells (PBMCs), collected at new diagnosis, from a patient treated with antithyroid drugs. These receptors were obtained from a woman aged 18-29 years with Graves disease. CDR3s include the opening cysteine and the closing phenylalanine or tryptophan. D genes are given only for firm matches. Rows may omit the clone size; those that give it use once, few, many or a size class.

V gene,D gene,J gene,clone size,CDR3 protein,CDR3 DNA
TRBV7-3,TRBD2,TRBJ2-1,once,CASSPLSGRAGEQFF,TGTGCCAGCAGCCCACTTAGCGGGAGGGCGGGGGAGCAGTTCTTC
TRBV6-1,NA,TRBJ1-1,many,CASSQQSNTEAFF,TGTGCCAGCAGCCAGCAATCGAACACTGAAGCTTTCTTT
TRBV28,TRBD1,TRBJ1-1,few,CASREAGGAGAFF,TGTGCCAGCAGGGAGGCAGGGGGCGCGGGGGCTTTCTTT
TRBV12-3/TRBV12-4,TRBD2,TRBJ2-1,NA,CASSLAGGIYNEQFF,TGTGCCAGCAGTTTGGCGGGAGGAATCTACAATGAGCAGTTCTTC
TRBV28,TRBD1,TRBJ2-7,many,CASSLPLRQGAGEQYF,TGTGCCAGCAGTTTACCCCTGCGGCAGGGGGCCGGGGAGCAGTACTTC
TRBV7-2,NA,TRBJ1-1,many,CASSLGSFTEAFF,TGTGCCAGCAGCTTAGGATCGTTCACTGAAGCTTTCTTT
TRBV10-3,NA,TRBJ2-2,NA,CAISRSEGGTGELFF,TGTGCCATCAGCCGTAGCGAGGGGGGCACCGGGGAGCTGTTTTTT
TRBV13,NA,TRBJ2-7,many,CASRDRKSSYEQYF,TGTGCCAGCCGTGACAGGAAAAGCTCCTACGAGCAGTACTTC
TRBV9,TRBD1,TRBJ2-7,many,CASSVSQGAGEQYF,TGTGCCAGCAGCGTAAGTCAGGGGGCAGGCGAGCAGTACTTC
TRBV2,NA,TRBJ1-6,NA,CASSPDTPHSPLHF,TGTGCCAGCAGCCCGGACACCCCTCATTCACCCCTCCACTTT
TRBV11-3,NA,TRBJ2-1,NA,CASSLDSLVNEQFF,TGTGCCAGCAGCTTAGATTCTCTGGTCAATGAGCAGTTCTTC
TRBV9,TRBD2,TRBJ2-1,NA,CASSVVSSGKFEQFF,TGTGCCAGCAGCGTAGTGTCTAGCGGGAAGTTTGAGCAGTTCTTC
TRBV28,NA,TRBJ2-7,many,CASSLAWTPPYEQYF,TGTGCCAGCAGTTTAGCCTGGACTCCCCCCTACGAGCAGTACTTC
TRBV7-2,NA,TRBJ2-2,many,CASSFSDRPGELFF,TGTGCCAGCAGCTTCTCCGACAGACCCGGGGAGCTGTTTTTT